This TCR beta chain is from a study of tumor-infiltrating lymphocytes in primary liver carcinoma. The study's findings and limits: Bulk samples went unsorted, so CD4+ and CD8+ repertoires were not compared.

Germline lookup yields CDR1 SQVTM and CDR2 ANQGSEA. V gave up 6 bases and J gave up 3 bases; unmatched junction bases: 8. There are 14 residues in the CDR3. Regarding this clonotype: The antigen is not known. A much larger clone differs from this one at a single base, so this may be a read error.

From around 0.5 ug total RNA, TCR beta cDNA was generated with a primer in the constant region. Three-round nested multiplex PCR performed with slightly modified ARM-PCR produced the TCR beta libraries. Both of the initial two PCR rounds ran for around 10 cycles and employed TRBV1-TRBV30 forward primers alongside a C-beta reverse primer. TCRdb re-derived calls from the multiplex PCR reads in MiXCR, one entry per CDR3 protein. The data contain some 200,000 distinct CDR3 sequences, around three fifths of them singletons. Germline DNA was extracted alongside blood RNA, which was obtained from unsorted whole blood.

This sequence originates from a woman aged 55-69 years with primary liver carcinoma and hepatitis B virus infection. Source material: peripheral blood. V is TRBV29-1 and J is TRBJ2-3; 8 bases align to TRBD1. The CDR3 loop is CSVLGQGATDTQYF. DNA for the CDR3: TGCAGCGTATTGGGGCAGGGGGCTACAGATACGCAGTATTTT.